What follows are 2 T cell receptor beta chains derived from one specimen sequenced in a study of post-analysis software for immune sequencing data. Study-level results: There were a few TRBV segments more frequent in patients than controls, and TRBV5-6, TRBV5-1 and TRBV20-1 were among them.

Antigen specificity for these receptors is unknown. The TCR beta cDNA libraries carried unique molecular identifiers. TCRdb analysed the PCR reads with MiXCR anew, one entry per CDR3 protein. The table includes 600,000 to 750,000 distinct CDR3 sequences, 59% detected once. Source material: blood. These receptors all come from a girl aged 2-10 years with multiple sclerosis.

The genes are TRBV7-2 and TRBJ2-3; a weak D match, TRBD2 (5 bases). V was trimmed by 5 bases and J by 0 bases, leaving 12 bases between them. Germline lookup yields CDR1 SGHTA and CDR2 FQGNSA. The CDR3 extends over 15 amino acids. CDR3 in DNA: TGTGCCAGCAGCCCAAGGGAGCGTAGCACAGATACGCAGTATTTT. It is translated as CASSPRERSTDTQYF.

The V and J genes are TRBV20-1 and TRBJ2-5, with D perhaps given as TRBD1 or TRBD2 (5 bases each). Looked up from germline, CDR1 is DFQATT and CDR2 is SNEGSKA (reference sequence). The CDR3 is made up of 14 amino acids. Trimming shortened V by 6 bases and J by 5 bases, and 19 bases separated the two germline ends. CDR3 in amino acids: CSASVEGLWETQYF. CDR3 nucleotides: TGCAGTGCGTCGGTCGAGGGGTTATGGGAGACCCAGTACTTC.